This T cell receptor (beta chain) was documented in a study of T cell responses to AZD1222 COVID-19 vaccine. Study-wide findings and caveats: Samples come after the peak T cell response, not at day 14. The study identified only five to seven AZD1222 recipients as seropositive at baseline. Possibly, clonal diversity was underestimated; donors were largely white British and included more females.

Points on this clone: Antigen specificity is unknown.

Doses given second, at about 4 or about 12 weeks, were pooled. The CDR3 loop spans 17 amino acids. V dropped 1 base and J dropped 1 base, with 16 bases sitting between them. CDR1 and CDR2 (germline): LGHNA, YSLEER. Repertoires were generated with immunoSEQ multiplex PCR, while TCRdb's copy carries only in-frame clones and drops some. Among fewer than 200,000 clones listed, 70% to 90% were seen once. The chain employs TRBV4-3 and TRBJ2-5; weak D call: TRBD2 (7 bases). Sample: peripheral blood, taken 28 days after the second AZD1222 dose. This receptor was taken from an adult who received the AZD1222 COVID-19 vaccine. Here the CDR3 reads CASSQGPGGGLQETQYF. CDR3 DNA sequence: TGCGCCAGCAGCCAAGGGCCGGGCGGGGGCCTCCAAGAGACCCAGTACTTC.